These 14 T cell receptor beta chains share one sample of origin, sequenced in a study of shared clonotypes between healthy human individuals. The repertoire was sequenced with immunoSEQ multiplex PCR; TCRdb's copy has only in-frame clones and lacks some. This sample carries about 230,000 clones, under 80% of them seen once, and the ten largest clones take 11%. Sequencing was carried out using memory CD4+ T cells sorted from blood. Sample subset: CD45RA-negative fraction. These receptors all stem from a man in his thirties or forties in good health.

J is TRBJ1-2 and V is TRBV27; D not resolved. CDR1 MNHEY and CDR2 SMNVEV come from the germline V gene (reference sequence). The CDR3 loop spans 11 amino acids. V lost 8 bases, J lost 2 bases, and 6 bases lay in between. CDR3 amino acids: CASGRNYGYTF. CDR3 in DNA: TGTGCCAGCGGGAGAAACTATGGCTACACCTTC.

The rearrangement joins TRBV10-3 to TRBJ2-3; TRBD2 is a possible D gene (5 bases). Germline V gives CDR1 ENHRY, CDR2 SYGVKD. V lost 4 bases and J lost 1, with 9 bases in between. This CDR3 has 14 residues. Here the CDR3 reads CAISAGSGTDTQYF. The CDR3 bases are TGTGCCATCAGTGCGGGGAGCGGCACAGATACGCAGTATTTT.

The V and J genes are TRBV28 and TRBJ1-1; D is perhaps TRBD1 (6 bases). Germline CDR1 and CDR2: MDHEN and SYDVKM. This CDR3 is built from 15 residues. Trimming cost V 8 bases and J 0 bases, with 16 bases left between them. CDR3 region: CASVRDNPLNTEAFF. In DNA form, the CDR3 reads TGTGCCAGCGTCCGGGACAACCCCTTGAACACTGAAGCTTTCTTT.

This clone was picked up a small number of times. This chain uses TRBV4-1 with TRBJ2-1; 10 nucleotides line up with TRBD2. This CDR3 region has 15 residues. Germline V gives CDR1 MGHRA, CDR2 YSYEKL. V was clipped by 3 bases and J by 5 bases; unmatched bases: 4. For the CDR3, the DNA is TGCGCCAGCAGCCATCCGGGACTAGCGAACAATGAGCAGTTCTTC. Protein sequence: CASSHPGLANNEQFF.

Ten or more counts support this clone. The genes are TRBV29-1 and TRBJ2-7; 9 nucleotides match TRBD1. The V segment lost 7 bases and the J segment 0 bases; nucleotides outside the gene matches: 7. The CDR3 is 14 residues long. CDR1 and CDR2 (germline): SQVTM, ANQGSEA. CDR3 coding DNA: TGCAGCGCAAGACAGGGGGTTCTCTCCTACGAGCAGTACTTC. This codes for CSARQGVLSYEQYF.

The V gene is TRBV27, the J gene TRBJ2-5; D is unresolved. The CDR3 totals 12 residues. Germline values: CDR1 MNHEY, CDR2 SMNVEV (reference sequence). The germline V and J ends were trimmed by 3 bases and 7 bases, with 9 bases remaining between them. Written as DNA, the CDR3 is TGTGCCAGCAGTTTGGTCCACGGGACCCAGTACTTC. Its translation is CASSLVHGTQYF.

There are a few counts of this clone. The V call is TRBV7-8, the J call TRBJ2-5; D possibly matches TRBD1 or TRBD2 (5 bases each). V lost 5 bases, J lost 3 bases, and 16 bases lay in between. CDR1 SGHVS and CDR2 FQNEAQ come from the germline V gene. The CDR3 has 15 residues. This CDR3 is CASSPARGEEETQYF. The CDR3 bases are TGTGCCAGCAGCCCTGCGAGGGGCGAGGAAGAGACCCAGTACTTC.

This clone was picked up a small number of times. V gene TRBV5-1 combines with J gene TRBJ2-1; 8 nucleotides align to TRBD1. The length of the CDR3 is 15 residues. The ends lost 4 bases at V and 4 bases at J; junction bases unmatched: 7. Germline CDR1 and CDR2: SGHRS and YFSETQ. This CDR3 reads CASSEQGVGYNEQFF. CDR3 DNA: TGCGCCAGCAGCGAACAGGGGGTGGGATACAATGAGCAGTTCTTC.

The chain combines TRBV7-9 with TRBJ2-1; no firm D call. Germline V lookup: CDR1 SEHNR, CDR2 FQNEAQ (reference sequence). The length of the CDR3 is 13 residues. V was shortened by 6 bases and J by 7 bases, with 13 bases between the two germline ends. The CDR3: CASRAIGMNEQFF. The CDR3 DNA reads TGTGCCAGCAGGGCCATTGGGATGAATGAGCAGTTCTTC.

The V gene is TRBV7-6, the J gene TRBJ2-3; 7 positions agree with TRBD1. There are 16 residues in the CDR3. V lost 5 bases, J lost 6 bases, and 14 bases stayed unmatched. Germline V gene sequence: CDR1 SGHVS, CDR2 FNYEAQ. The CDR3 reads CASSLIGDSFLDTQYF. For the CDR3, the DNA is TGTGCCAGCAGCCTAATTGGGGACAGTTTCCTTGATACGCAGTATTTT.

The chain joins TRBV11-2 to TRBJ2-1, with D perhaps matching TRBD2 (6 bases). The CDR3 loop spans 13 amino acids. The V end lost 5 bases, the J end lost 7 bases, and 12 bases lay between the germline ends. Germline V gene data show CDR1 as SGHAT and CDR2 as FQNNGV. Written as DNA, the CDR3 is TGTGCCAGCAGCCGGGCGGGGTTGAATGAGCAGTTCTTC. It is translated as CASSRAGLNEQFF.

The rearrangement joins TRBV4-1 to TRBJ1-1; D ambiguous. Germline V gives CDR1 MGHRA, CDR2 YSYEKL. The CDR3 runs to 15 residues. Trimming removed 1 base at V and 5 bases at J, with 14 bases between. The CDR3 is CASSQADHKLTEAFF. CDR3 in DNA: TGCGCCAGCAGCCAAGCGGACCACAAACTTACTGAAGCTTTCTTT.

This rearrangement joins TRBV9 to TRBJ2-5; D may be TRBD2 (5 bases). CDR1 and CDR2 from the germline V gene are SGDLS and YYNGEE. Deletions cut 5 bases from V and 1 base from J, with 12 bases between. The CDR3 covers 14 residues. The CDR3 here is CASSRTGIQETQYF. The CDR3 DNA is TGTGCCAGCAGTCGAACCGGGATCCAAGAGACCCAGTACTTC. Complete variable domain (other parts from reference TRBV9 and TRBJ2-5): DSGVTQTPKHLITATGQRVTLRCSPRSGDLSVYWYQQSLDQGLQFLIQYYNGEERAKGNILERFSAQQFPDLHSELNLSSLELGDSALYFCASSRTGIQETQYFGPGTRLLVL.

The chain joins TRBV19 to TRBJ2-4, with D perhaps matching TRBD1 (5 bases). V was shortened by 9 bases and J by 3 bases, with 18 bases between the two germline ends. The germline gives CDR1 LNHDA, CDR2 SQIVND (reference sequence). The CDR3 is 15 residues long. The CDR3 here is CASETASFGKNIQYF. As DNA, the CDR3 is TGTGCCAGCGAGACAGCTTCGTTTGGCAAAAACATTCAGTACTTC.